This paragraph reports one T cell receptor (beta chain). Its antigen is unidentified. Recent vaccinations or acute infections were absent in the healthy HIV-negative adult donors. Among the donors, all were Caucasian adults who lived in Nashville, Tennessee. Trimming took 5 bases from V and 0 from J; bases not matched to a gene: 3. This CDR3 comprises 17 residues. Germline lookup yields CDR1 LNHDA and CDR2 SQIVND (reference sequence). Clones were read by immunoSEQ multiplex PCR, and TCRdb kept only the in-frame ones, dropping some. The sample includes about 470,000 clones, more than 75% of them seen just once. The data belong to a study of shared clonotypes between healthy human individuals. At the level of the study: The cohort comprised two women and a few men. Their ages spanned 18 to 49 years. Broader study findings: Only blood was sampled, and tissue TCR repertoires likely differ from blood ones.

The sequencing input was PBMCs. V gene TRBV19 combines with J gene TRBJ2-1; 14 bases line up with TRBD2. The receptor was derived from a woman aged 40 to 55 in good health. Some clones in this sample may be carry-over from other donors' samples. CDR3 loop: CASSPGTSGSSYNEQFF. CDR3 DNA sequence: TGTGCCAGTAGTCCTGGGACTAGCGGGAGCTCCTACAATGAGCAGTTCTTC.